This is a list of T cell receptor beta chains from one sample in a study of blood T cell repertoires in COVID-19. Profiled with immunoSEQ multiplex PCR; TCRdb holds only in-frame clones, not every one. The sample yields fewer than 500,000 clones, over 75% seen once. Specimen: PBMCs or T cells enriched from blood (not recorded which). The receptors here all came from a man aged 25 to 45 who had recovered from COVID-19. Both conserved end residues are part of each CDR3. The order of the fields is J gene, D gene, clone size, V gene, CDR3 protein, CDR3 DNA. A D gene is named only where the DNA matches it firmly. The size field is filled for only some rows; it gives once, few, many or a size class.

TRBJ1-4 | . | . | TRBV19 | CASMNPALWAGINEKLFF | TGTGCCAGTATGAACCCCGCTCTATGGGCAGGGATTAATGAAAAACTGTTTTTT
TRBJ1-3 | . | . | TRBV5-1 | CASRTDFSGNTIYF | TGCGCCAGCCGGACGGACTTCTCTGGAAACACCATATATTTT
TRBJ1-2 | . | . | TRBV4-1 | CASSQDYRLEGYTF | TGCGCCAGCAGCCAAGATTACAGGCTAGAGGGCTACACCTTC
TRBJ1-1 | . | . | TRBV4-1 | CASSQGAGIMNTEAFF | TGCGCCAGCAGCCAAGGGGCAGGGATTATGAACACTGAAGCTTTCTTT
TRBJ1-5 | TRBD1 | few | TRBV29-1 | CSVEVGQGIGPQHF | TGCAGCGTTGAGGTGGGACAGGGGATAGGGCCCCAGCATTTT
TRBJ1-1 | . | . | TRBV10-3 | CATSRGANTEAFF | TGTGCCACTTCCAGGGGAGCGAACACTGAAGCTTTCTTT
TRBJ2-7 | . | few | TRBV18 | CASSPAGEAYEQYF | TGTGCCAGCTCACCGGCAGGCGAAGCCTACGAGCAGTACTTC
TRBJ2-1 | TRBD2 | once | TRBV7-9 | CASTSAAGPYNEQFF | TGTGCCAGCACCTCCGCAGCGGGGCCTTACAATGAGCAGTTCTTC
TRBJ2-3 | . | . | TRBV18 | CASSPREWSTDTQYF | TGTGCCAGCTCACCACGGGAGTGGAGCACAGATACGCAGTATTTT
TRBJ1-2 | TRBD1 | few | TRBV19 | CASTIPGQGYGYTF | TGTGCCAGTACCATTCCGGGACAGGGGTATGGCTACACCTTC
TRBJ1-5 | . | few | TRBV12-1 | CASSSRMTGEDCSDQPQHF | TGTGCCAGCAGCTCGAGAATGACAGGGGAGGATTGTTCGGATCAGCCCCAGCATTTT
TRBJ2-1 | . | . | TRBV20-1 | CSASSLTSEQFF | TGCAGTGCTAGTTCCCTTACAAGTGAGCAGTTCTTC